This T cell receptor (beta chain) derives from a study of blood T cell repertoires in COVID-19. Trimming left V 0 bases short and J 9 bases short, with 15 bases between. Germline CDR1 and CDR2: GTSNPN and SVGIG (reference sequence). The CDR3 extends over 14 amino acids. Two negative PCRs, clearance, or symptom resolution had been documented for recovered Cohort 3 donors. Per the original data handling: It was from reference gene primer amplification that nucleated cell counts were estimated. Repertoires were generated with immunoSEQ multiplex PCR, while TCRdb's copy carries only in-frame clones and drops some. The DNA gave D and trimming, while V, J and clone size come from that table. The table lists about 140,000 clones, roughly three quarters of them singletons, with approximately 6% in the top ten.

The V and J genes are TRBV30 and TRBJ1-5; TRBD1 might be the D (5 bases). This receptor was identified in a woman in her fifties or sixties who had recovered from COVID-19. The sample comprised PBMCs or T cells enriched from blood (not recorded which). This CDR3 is CAWSVTSRGGPQHF. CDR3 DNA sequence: TGTGCCTGGAGTGTGACGTCCCGGGGGGGGCCCCAGCATTTT.